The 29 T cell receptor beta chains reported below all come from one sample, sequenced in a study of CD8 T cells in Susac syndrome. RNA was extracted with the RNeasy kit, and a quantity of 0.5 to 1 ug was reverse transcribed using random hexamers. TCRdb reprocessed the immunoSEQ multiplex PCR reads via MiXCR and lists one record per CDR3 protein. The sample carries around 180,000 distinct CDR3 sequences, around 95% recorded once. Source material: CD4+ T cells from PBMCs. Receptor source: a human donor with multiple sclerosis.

This chain's CDR3 is CASMDTLNTEAFF. The CDR3 bases are TGTGCCAGCATGGACACACTGAACACTGAAGCTTTCTTT. The chain couples TRBV12-3 or TRBV12-4 to TRBJ1-1; TRBD1 is a possible D gene (5 bases). The germline V and J ends were trimmed by 7 bases and 0 bases, with 9 bases remaining between them. The CDR3 consists of 13 residues.

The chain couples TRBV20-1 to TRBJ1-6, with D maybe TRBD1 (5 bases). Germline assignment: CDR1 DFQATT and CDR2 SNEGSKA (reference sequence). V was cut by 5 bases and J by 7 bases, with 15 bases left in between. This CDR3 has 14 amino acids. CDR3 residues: CSAPPGTVNSPLHF. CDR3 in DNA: TGCAGTGCTCCCCCCGGGACTGTGAATTCACCCCTCCACTTT.

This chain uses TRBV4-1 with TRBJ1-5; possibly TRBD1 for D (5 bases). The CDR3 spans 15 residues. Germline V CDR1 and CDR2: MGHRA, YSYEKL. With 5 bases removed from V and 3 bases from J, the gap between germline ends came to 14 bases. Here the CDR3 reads CASSSWGGVNQPQHF. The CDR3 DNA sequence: TGCGCCAGCAGCTCATGGGGCGGGGTCAATCAGCCCCAGCATTTT.

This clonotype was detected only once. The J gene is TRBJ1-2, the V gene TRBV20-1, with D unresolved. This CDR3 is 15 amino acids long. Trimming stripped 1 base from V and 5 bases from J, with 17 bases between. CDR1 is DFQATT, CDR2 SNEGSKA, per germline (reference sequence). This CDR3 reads CSARAAVLDGYGYTF. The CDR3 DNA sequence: TGCAGTGCTAGAGCGGCAGTCCTTGACGGATATGGCTACACCTTC.

CDR3 sequence (DNA): TGTGCCAGCAGCTTAACAGCGAACACTGAAGCTTTCTTT. Its protein is CASSLTANTEAFF. This rearrangement joins TRBV7-3 to TRBJ1-1; D not certain. The germline V and J ends were trimmed by 0 bases and 1 base, with 3 bases remaining between them. This CDR3 is built from 13 residues. Looked up from germline, CDR1 is SGHTA and CDR2 is FQGTGA.

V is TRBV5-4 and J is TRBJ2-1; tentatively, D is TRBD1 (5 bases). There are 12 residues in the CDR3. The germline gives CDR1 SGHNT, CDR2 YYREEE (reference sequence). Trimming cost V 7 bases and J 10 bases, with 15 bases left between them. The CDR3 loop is CASGAPVGEQFF. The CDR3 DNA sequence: TGTGCCAGCGGGGCCCCGGTCGGAGAGCAGTTCTTC.

The CDR3 loop is CSVSRGQETQYF. The CDR3 bases are TGCAGCGTTTCTAGGGGCCAAGAGACCCAGTACTTC. The chain employs TRBV29-1 and TRBJ2-5, with a tentative D call TRBD1 (5 bases). V lost 5 bases and J lost 1, with 8 bases in between. Germline values: CDR1 SQVTM, CDR2 ANQGSEA. This CDR3 spans 12 amino acids.

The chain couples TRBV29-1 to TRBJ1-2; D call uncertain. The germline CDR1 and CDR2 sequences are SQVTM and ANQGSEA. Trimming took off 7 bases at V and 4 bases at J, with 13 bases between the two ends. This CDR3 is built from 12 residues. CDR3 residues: CSAGQSSYGYTF. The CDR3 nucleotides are TGCAGCGCCGGGCAGTCAAGCTATGGCTACACCTTC.

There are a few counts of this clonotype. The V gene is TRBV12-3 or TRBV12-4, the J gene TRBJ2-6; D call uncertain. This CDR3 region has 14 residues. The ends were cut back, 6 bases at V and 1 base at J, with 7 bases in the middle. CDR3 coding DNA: TGTGCCAGCAGCCTCGGTTCTGGGGCCAACGTCCTGACTTTC. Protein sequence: CASSLGSGANVLTF.

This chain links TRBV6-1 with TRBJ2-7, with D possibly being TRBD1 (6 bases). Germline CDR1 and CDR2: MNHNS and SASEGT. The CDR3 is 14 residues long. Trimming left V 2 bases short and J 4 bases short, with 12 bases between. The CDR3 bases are TGTGCCAGCAGTGAATTGCAGGGGCGGTACGAGCAGTACTTC. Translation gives CASSELQGRYEQYF.

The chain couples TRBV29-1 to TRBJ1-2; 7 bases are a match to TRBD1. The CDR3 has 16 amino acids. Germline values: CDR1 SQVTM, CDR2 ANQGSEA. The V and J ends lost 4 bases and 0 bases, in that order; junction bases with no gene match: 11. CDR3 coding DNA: TGCAGCGTTGCCACGGGACAGAGACAAACTAACTATGGCTACACCTTC. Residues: CSVATGQRQTNYGYTF.

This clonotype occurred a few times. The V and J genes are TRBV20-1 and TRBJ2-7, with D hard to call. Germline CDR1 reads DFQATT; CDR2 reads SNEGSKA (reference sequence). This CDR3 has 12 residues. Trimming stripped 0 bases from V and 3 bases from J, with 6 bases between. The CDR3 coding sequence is TGCAGTGCTAGAGATTTGAGCTACGAGCAGTACTTC. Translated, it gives CSARDLSYEQYF.

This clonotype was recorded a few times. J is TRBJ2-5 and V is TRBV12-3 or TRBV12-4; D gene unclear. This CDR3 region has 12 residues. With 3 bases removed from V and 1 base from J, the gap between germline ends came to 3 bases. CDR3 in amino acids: CASSFIQETQYF. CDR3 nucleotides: TGTGCCAGCAGTTTCATCCAAGAGACCCAGTACTTC.

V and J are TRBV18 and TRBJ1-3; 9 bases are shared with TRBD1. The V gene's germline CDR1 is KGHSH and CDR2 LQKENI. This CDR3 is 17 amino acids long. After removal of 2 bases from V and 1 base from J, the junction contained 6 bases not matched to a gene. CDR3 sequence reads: CASSPIRDRVSGNTIYF. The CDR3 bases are TGTGCCAGCTCACCAATCCGGGACAGGGTATCTGGAAACACCATATATTTT.

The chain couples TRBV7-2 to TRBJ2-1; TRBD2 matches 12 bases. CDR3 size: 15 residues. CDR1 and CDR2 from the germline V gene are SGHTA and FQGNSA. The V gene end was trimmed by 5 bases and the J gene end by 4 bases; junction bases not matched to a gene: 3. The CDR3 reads CASSTTSGGYNEQFF. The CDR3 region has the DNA TGTGCCAGCAGCACTACTAGCGGGGGGTACAATGAGCAGTTCTTC.

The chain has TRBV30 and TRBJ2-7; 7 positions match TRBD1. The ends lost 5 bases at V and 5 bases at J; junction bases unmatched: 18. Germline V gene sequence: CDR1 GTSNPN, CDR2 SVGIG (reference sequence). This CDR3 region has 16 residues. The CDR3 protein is CAWGVPEQGTPHEQYF. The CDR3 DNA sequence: TGTGCCTGGGGAGTCCCCGAACAGGGGACCCCCCACGAGCAGTACTTC.

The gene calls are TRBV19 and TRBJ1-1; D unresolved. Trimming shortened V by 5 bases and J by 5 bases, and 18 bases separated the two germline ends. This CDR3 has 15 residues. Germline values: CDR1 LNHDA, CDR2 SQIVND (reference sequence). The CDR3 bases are TGTGCCAGTAGTTCTTGGGCCTCGATGATGACTGAAGCTTTCTTT. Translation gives CASSSWASMMTEAFF.

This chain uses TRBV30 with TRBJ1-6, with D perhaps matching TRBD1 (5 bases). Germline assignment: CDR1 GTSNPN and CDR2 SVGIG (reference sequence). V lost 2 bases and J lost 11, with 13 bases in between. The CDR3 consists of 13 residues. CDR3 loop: CAWSTGPIPPLHF. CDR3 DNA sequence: TGTGCCTGGAGTACAGGCCCCATACCACCCCTCCACTTT.

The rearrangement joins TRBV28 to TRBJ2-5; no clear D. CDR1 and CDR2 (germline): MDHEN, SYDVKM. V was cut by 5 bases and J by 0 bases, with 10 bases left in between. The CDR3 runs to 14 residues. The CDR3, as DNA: TGTGCCAGCAGTGATTGGACGTACCAAGAGACCCAGTACTTC. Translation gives CASSDWTYQETQYF. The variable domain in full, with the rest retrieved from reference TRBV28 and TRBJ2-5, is DVKVTQSSRYLVKRTGEKVFLECVQDMDHENMFWYRQDPGLGLRLIYFSYDVKMKEKGDIPEGYSVSREKKERFSLILESASTNQTSMYLCASSDWTYQETQYFGPGTRLLVL.

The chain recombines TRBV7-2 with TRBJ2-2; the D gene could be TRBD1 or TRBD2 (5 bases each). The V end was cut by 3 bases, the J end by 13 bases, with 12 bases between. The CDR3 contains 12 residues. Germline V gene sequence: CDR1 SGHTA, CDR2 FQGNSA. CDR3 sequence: CASSFGAGALFF. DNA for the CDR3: TGTGCCAGCAGCTTCGGGGCCGGTGCGCTGTTTTTT.

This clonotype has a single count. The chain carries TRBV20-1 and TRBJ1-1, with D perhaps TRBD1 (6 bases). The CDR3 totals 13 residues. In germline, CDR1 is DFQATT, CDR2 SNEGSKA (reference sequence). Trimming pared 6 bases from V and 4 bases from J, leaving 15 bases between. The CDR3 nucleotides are TGCAGTGCGAAATGGCCGGGGGCCACTGAAGCTTTCTTT. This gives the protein CSAKWPGATEAFF.

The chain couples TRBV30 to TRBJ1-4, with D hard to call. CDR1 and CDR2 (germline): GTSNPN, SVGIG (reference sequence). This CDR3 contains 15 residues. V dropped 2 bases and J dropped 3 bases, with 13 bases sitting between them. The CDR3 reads CAWSLTGAPNEKLFF. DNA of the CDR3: TGTGCCTGGAGTTTAACCGGCGCACCTAATGAAAAACTGTTTTTT.

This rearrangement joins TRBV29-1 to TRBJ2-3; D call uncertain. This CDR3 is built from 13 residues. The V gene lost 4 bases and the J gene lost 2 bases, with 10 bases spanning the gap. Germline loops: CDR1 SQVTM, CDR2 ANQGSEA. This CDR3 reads CSVVPSVTDTQYF. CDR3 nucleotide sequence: TGCAGCGTTGTACCCAGCGTCACAGATACGCAGTATTTT.

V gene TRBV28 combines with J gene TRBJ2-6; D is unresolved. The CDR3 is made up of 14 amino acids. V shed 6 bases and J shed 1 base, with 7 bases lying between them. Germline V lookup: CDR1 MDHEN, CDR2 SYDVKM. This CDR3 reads CASSPISGANVLTF. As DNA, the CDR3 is TGTGCCAGCAGCCCCATATCTGGGGCCAACGTCCTGACTTTC.

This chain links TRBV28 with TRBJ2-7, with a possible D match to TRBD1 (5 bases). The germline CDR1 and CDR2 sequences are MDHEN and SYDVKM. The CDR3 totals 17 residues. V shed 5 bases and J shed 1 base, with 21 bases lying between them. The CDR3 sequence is CASSRPSIQYRSYEQYF. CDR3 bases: TGTGCCAGCAGTCGACCCTCTATCCAATACAGGTCCTACGAGCAGTACTTC. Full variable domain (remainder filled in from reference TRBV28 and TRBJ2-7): DVKVTQSSRYLVKRTGEKVFLECVQDMDHENMFWYRQDPGLGLRLIYFSYDVKMKEKGDIPEGYSVSREKKERFSLILESASTNQTSMYLCASSRPSIQYRSYEQYFGPGTRLTVT.

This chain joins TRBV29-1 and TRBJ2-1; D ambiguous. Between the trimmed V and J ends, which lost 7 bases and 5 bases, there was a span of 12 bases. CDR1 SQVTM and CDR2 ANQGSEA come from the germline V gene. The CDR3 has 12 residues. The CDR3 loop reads CSGDRVNNEQFF. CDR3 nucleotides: TGCAGCGGAGATAGGGTCAACAATGAGCAGTTCTTC.

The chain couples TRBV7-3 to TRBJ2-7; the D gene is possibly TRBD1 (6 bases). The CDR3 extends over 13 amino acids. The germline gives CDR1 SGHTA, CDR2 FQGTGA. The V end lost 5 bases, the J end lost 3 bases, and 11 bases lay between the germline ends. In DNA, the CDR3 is TGTGCCAGCAGCCCGGACAGAGGCTACGAGCAGTACTTC. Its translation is CASSPDRGYEQYF.

In DNA form, the CDR3 reads TGTGCCAGTAGTATAGGCTTCTCCTACGAGCAGTACTTC. This gives the protein CASSIGFSYEQYF. This rearrangement joins TRBV19 to TRBJ2-7; no definite D call. From germline, CDR1 is LNHDA and CDR2 SQIVND (reference sequence). V lost 1 base and J 0 bases, leaving 4 bases between the germline ends. The CDR3 contains 13 residues.

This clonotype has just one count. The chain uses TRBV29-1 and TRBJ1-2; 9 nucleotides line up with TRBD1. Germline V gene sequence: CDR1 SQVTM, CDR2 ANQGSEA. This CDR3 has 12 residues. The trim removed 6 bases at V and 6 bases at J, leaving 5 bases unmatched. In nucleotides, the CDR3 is TGCAGCGTGACCGGGACAGGGAATGGCTACACCTTC. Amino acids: CSVTGTGNGYTF.